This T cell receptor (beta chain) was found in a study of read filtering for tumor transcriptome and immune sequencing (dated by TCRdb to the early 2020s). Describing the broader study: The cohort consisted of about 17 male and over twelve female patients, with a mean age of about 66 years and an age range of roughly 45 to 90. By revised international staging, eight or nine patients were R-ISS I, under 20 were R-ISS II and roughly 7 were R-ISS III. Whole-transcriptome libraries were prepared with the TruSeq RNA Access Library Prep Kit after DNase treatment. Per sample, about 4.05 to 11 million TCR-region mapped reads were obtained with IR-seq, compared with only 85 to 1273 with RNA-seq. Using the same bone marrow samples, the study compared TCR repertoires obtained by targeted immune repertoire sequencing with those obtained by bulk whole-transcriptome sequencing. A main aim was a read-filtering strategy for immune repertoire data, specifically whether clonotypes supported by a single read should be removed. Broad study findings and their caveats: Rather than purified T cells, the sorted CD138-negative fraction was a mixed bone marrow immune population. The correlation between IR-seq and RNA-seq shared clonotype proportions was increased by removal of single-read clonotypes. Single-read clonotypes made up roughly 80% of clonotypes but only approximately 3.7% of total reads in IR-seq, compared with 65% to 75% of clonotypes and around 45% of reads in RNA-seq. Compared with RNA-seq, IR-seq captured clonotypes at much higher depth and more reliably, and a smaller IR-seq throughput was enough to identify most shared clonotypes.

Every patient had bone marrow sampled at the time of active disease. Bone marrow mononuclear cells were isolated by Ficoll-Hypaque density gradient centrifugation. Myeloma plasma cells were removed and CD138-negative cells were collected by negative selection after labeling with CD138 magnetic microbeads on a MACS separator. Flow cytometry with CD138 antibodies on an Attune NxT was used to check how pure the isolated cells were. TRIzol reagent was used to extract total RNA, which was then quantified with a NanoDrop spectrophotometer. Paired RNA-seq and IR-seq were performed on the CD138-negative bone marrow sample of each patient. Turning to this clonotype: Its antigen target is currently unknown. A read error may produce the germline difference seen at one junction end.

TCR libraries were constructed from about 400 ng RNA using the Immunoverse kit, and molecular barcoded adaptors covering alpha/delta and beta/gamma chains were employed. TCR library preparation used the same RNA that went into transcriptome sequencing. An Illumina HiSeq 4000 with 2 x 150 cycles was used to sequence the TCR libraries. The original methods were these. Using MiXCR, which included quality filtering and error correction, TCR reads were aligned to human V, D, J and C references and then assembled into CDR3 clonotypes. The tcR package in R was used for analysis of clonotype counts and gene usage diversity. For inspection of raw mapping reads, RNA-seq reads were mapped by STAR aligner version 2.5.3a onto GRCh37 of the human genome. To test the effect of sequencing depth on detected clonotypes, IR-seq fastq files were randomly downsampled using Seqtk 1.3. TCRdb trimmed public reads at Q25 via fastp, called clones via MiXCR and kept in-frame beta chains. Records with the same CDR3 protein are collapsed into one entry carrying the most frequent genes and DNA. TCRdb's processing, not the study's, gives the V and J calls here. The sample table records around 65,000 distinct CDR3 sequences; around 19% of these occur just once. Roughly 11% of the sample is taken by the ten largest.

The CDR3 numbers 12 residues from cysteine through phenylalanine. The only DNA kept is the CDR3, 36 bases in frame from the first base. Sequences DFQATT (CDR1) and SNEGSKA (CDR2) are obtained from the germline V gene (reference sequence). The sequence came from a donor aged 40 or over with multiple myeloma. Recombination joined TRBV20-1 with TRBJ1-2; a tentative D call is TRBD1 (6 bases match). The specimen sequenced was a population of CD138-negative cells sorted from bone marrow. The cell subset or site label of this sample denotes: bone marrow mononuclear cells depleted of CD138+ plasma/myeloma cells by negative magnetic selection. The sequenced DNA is TGCAGTGCCAGAGACAGGCTCTATGGCTACACCTTC. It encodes CSARDRLYGYTF.